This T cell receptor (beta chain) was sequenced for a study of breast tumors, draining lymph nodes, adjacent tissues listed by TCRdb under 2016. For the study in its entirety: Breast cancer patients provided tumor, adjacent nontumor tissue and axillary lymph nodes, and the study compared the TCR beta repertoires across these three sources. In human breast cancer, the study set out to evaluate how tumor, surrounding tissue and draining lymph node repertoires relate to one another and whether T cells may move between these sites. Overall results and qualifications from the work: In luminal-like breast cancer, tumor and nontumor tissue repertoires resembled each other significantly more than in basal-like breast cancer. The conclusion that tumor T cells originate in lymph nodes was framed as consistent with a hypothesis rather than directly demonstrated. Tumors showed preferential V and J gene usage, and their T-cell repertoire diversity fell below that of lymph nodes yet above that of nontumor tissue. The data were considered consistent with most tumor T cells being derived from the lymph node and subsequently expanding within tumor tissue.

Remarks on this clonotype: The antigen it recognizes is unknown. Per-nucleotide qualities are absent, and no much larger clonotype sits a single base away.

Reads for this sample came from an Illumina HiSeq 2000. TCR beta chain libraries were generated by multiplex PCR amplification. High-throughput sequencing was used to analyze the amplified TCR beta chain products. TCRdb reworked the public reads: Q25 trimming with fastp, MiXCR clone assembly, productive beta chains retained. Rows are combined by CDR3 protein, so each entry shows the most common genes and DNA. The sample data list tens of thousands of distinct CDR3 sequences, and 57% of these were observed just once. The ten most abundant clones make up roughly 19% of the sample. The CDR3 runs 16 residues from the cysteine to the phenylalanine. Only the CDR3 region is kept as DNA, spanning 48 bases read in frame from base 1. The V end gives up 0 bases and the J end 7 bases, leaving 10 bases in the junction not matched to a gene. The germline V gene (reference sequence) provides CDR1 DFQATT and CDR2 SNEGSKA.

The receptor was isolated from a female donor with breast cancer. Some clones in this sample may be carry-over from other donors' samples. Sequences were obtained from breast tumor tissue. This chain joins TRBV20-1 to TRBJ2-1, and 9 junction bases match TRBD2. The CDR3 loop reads CSARDLVAGVLNEQFF. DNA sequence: TGCAGTGCTAGAGATCTGGTAGCGGGAGTGTTAAATGAGCAGTTCTTC.